A single sample is the source of the 5 T cell receptor beta chains below, sequenced in a study of T-cell reconstitution after alpha-beta-depleted transplantation in children. Preparation of the TCRbeta library involved a method that used unique molecular identifiers. One entry per CDR3 protein results from TCRdb running MiXCR on the PCR reads. This sample has over 100,000 distinct CDR3 sequences; roughly 7.2% occur once, and the top ten carry 16%. The source material was PBMCs, sampled before TCRalphabeta/CD19-depleted stem cell transplant. These receptors all stem from a boy aged 2 to 10 with acute lymphoblastic leukemia, due to receive a stem cell transplant.

The sample holds many counts of this clonotype. V gene TRBV10-2 combines with J gene TRBJ2-3, with a tentative D call TRBD2 (5 bases). Deletions cut 7 bases from V and 4 bases from J, with 12 bases between. The CDR3 loop spans 13 amino acids. From germline, CDR1 is WSHSY and CDR2 SAAADI. The CDR3, as DNA: TGCGCCAGCAAAAGGGTCGGGGCAGATACGCAGTATTTT. As protein: CASKRVGADTQYF.

This clonotype was observed a few times. The chain employs TRBV7-3 and TRBJ2-1, with 7 bases identical to TRBD2. Per germline, CDR1 SGHTA and CDR2 FQGTGA. This CDR3 is built from 14 residues. Trimming removed 3 bases from V and 5 bases from J; junction bases left unmatched: 4. As DNA, the CDR3 is TGTGCCAGCAGCTTGTGGGGGGGAAACAATGAGCAGTTCTTC. It translates to CASSLWGGNNEQFF.

This chain joins TRBV15 and TRBJ2-5; 11 positions match TRBD2. CDR1 is LNHNV and CDR2 is YYDKDF in the germline V gene (reference sequence). V gave up 5 bases and J gave up 1 base; unmatched junction bases: 9. This CDR3 contains 17 residues. The CDR3 bases are TGTGCCACCAGCTCATCACTAGCGGGGGCCCCCCAAGAGACCCAGTACTTC. Its translation: CATSSSLAGAPQETQYF.

This clonotype appeared many times. The J gene is TRBJ2-2, the V gene TRBV7-2; D uncertain. V was clipped by 3 bases and J by 3 bases, with 8 bases between them. Germline values: CDR1 SGHTA, CDR2 FQGNSA. The CDR3 is made up of 14 amino acids. The CDR3 region is CASSFGTYTGELFF. CDR3 nucleotide sequence: TGTGCCAGCAGCTTTGGAACTTACACCGGGGAGCTGTTTTTT.

The chain links TRBV11-2 to TRBJ2-3, with TRBD2 matching 9 bases. V lost 1 base, J lost 3 bases, and 11 bases stayed unmatched. The CDR3 is 18 amino acids. Germline CDR1 is SGHAT and CDR2 is FQNNGV. CDR3 amino acids: CASSLVSRGLARTDTQYF. CDR3 bases: TGTGCCAGCAGCTTAGTATCCCGCGGACTAGCGCGAACAGATACGCAGTATTTT.